This record covers a single TCR beta chain. As processed by the authors: Cell counts per sample came from amplifying reference gene primers. TCRdb's copy holds only in-frame clones and misses some; the assay was immunoSEQ multiplex PCR. That table furnishes V, J and clone size, whereas the DNA furnished D and trimming. The sample yields 300,000 to 350,000 clones, 90% seen once. This entry is derived from a study of blood T cell repertoires in COVID-19. The source material was peripheral blood. This sequence originates from a woman aged 35 to 49 with COVID-19, enrolled during active disease.

CDR3 sequence: CASSLNRDIYGYTF. As DNA, the CDR3 is TGTGCCAGCAGTCTAAACAGGGACATCTATGGCTACACCTTC. V and J are TRBV27 and TRBJ1-2; weak D call: TRBD1 (6 bases). V shed 5 bases and J shed 4 bases, with 14 bases lying between them. The V gene's germline CDR1 is MNHEY and CDR2 SMNVEV (reference sequence). The CDR3 contains 14 residues.